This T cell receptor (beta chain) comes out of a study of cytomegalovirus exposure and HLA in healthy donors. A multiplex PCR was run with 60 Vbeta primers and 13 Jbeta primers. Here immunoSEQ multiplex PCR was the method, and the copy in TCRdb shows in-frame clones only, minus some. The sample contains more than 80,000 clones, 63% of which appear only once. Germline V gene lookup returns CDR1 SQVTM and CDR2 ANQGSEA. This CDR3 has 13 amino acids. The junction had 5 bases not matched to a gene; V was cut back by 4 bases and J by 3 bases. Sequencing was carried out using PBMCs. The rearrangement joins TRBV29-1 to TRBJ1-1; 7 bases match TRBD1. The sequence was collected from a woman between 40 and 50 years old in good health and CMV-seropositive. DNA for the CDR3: TGCAGCGTTGCCACAGGGGTGGACACTGAAGCTTTCTTT. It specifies CSVATGVDTEAFF.